These 31 T cell receptor beta chains were all obtained from the same sample, sequenced in a study of read filtering for tumor transcriptome and immune sequencing. Molecular barcoded adaptors covering alpha/delta and beta/gamma chains were used on 400 ng RNA. MiXCR, run by TCRdb on the reads, gives a single entry per CDR3 protein. This sample has fewer than 30,000 distinct CDR3 sequences, with 13% to 15% found just once. Sequenced input: a population of CD138-negative cells sorted from bone marrow. The receptors come from a donor at least 40 years old with multiple myeloma.

At least ten counts were recorded for this clonotype. The chain uses TRBV5-1 and TRBJ2-6; possible D gene TRBD2, 6 bases. Trimming removed 4 bases at V and 1 base at J, with 9 bases between. The germline CDR1 and CDR2 sequences are SGHRS and YFSETQ. The CDR3 runs 15 residues. CDR3 residues: CASSRGSSGANVLTF. The DNA for the CDR3 is TGCGCCAGCAGCCGGGGGTCTTCTGGGGCCAACGTCCTGACTTTC.

This clonotype has ten or more counts. The V and J genes are TRBV6-6 and TRBJ1-5; TRBD1 agrees at 7 bases. The CDR3 sequence is 17 residues long. J lost 1 base, V lost 2 bases, and 8 bases had no gene match. Germline CDR1 MNHNY, CDR2 SVGAGI (reference sequence). DNA of the CDR3: TGTGCCAGCAGTTACGCAAGGGGGCGCGGGAGCAATCAGCCCCAGCATTTT. It translates to CASSYARGRGSNQPQHF.

This clonotype was recorded many times. V is TRBV11-2 and J is TRBJ2-1; unclear D gene. The length of the CDR3 is 15 residues. Trimming stripped 5 bases from V and 0 bases from J, with 11 bases between. Germline CDR1 is SGHAT and CDR2 is FQNNGV. CDR3: CASSTLQSSYNEQFF. CDR3 coding DNA: TGTGCCAGCAGCACGCTTCAAAGCTCCTACAATGAGCAGTTCTTC.

This clonotype was detected many times. The chain links TRBV9 to TRBJ2-5, with D perhaps matching TRBD2 (5 bases). CDR3 length: 15 residues. V was cut by 4 bases and J by 5 bases, with 18 bases left in between. CDR1 SGDLS and CDR2 YYNGEE come from the germline V gene. CDR3: CASSPRGDMVETQYF. CDR3 bases: TGTGCCAGCAGCCCACGGGGTGACATGGTGGAGACCCAGTACTTC.

This clonotype was seen at least ten times. The V and J genes are TRBV2 and TRBJ2-3; 8 bases are a match to TRBD2. Germline V gene lookup returns CDR1 SNHLY and CDR2 FYNNEI. The CDR3 contains 15 residues. V trimming: 5 bases; J trimming: 2 bases; junction bases outside the gene matches: 6. The CDR3 nucleotides read TGTGCCAGCAGTTGGAGCGGGGGACCCACAGATACGCAGTATTTT. Residues: CASSWSGGPTDTQYF.

In this sample, this clonotype turned up many times. The chain carries TRBV13 and TRBJ2-1; D may be TRBD1 (6 bases). The CDR3 runs 17 residues. Germline CDR1 is PRHDT and CDR2 is FYEKMQ (reference sequence). V lost 0 bases to trimming and J lost 5 bases, with 17 bases between them. The CDR3 bases are TGTGCCAGCAGCTTAGGCCTGGGGGCAGGGGATAACAATGAGCAGTTCTTC. It specifies CASSLGLGAGDNNEQFF.

At least ten counts were recorded for this clonotype. This chain links TRBV3-2 with TRBJ2-7. TRBV3-2 is a pseudogene locus. The CDR3 runs to 12 residues. The CDR3 sequence is CASSRGAYEQYF. The CDR3 nucleotides read TGTGCCAGCAGCCGGGGTGCCTACGAGCAGTACTTC.

This clonotype was observed at least ten times. The CDR3 loop reads CASSSPRGTVYEQYF. CDR3 nucleotide sequence: TGTGCCAGCAGCTCTCCTAGGGGGACTGTCTACGAGCAGTACTTC. The chain uses TRBV11-1 and TRBJ2-7; D may correspond to TRBD1 or TRBD2 (6 bases each). V shed 4 bases and J shed 3 bases, with 16 bases lying between them. The V gene's germline CDR1 is SGHAT and CDR2 FQDESV (reference sequence). This CDR3 comprises 15 residues.

In the case of this clonotype: A much larger clone is a single base away; this may be a read error. The rearrangement uses TRBV18 and TRBJ1-1, with 11 bases that match TRBD1. V shed 5 bases, J shed 3 bases, and the junction held 2 bases outside the gene matches. The CDR3 has 14 residues. Looked up from germline, CDR1 is KGHSH and CDR2 is LQKENI. In DNA, the CDR3 is TGTGCCAGCTCAAGGGGACAGGGGGACACTGAAGCTTTCTTT. The encoded protein is CASSRGQGDTEAFF. The whole variable domain, remainder taken from reference TRBV18 and TRBJ1-1, is NAGVMQNPRHLVRRRGQEARLRCSPMKGHSHVYWYRQLPEEGLKFMVYLQKENIIDESGMPKERFSAEFPKEGPSILRIQQVVRGDSAAYFCASSRGQGDTEAFFGQGTRLTVV.

Ten or more counts support this clonotype. The gene calls are TRBV7-8 and TRBJ2-5; no clear D gene. Germline lookup yields CDR1 SGHVS and CDR2 FQNEAQ. Trimming left V 5 bases short and J 2 bases short, with 18 bases between. The CDR3 contains 16 residues. The CDR3 here is CASSPRKGLGQETQYF. The CDR3 region has the DNA TGTGCCAGCAGCCCCAGGAAGGGCCTGGGGCAAGAGACCCAGTACTTC.

This clonotype was recorded many times. The chain couples TRBV20-1 to TRBJ1-5, with a weak D call TRBD1 (5 bases). The CDR3 totals 20 residues. V was trimmed by 0 bases and J by 7 bases, leaving 31 bases between them. Germline CDR1 and CDR2: DFQATT and SNEGSKA (reference sequence). CDR3 nucleotide sequence: TGCAGTGCTAGAGAAGGCTATTTTCGGGACGAGAAAATATTCGACCAGCCCCAGCATTTT. Its translation is CSAREGYFRDEKIFDQPQHF.

V and J are TRBV4-1 and TRBJ2-3; 13 bases are shared with TRBD2. This CDR3 comprises 18 residues. In germline, CDR1 is MGHRA, CDR2 YSYEKL. The junction had 7 bases not matched to a gene; V was cut back by 4 bases and J by 0 bases. Here the CDR3 DNA reads TGCGCCAGCAGCCGGCCGGGACTAGCGGGATATAGCACAGATACGCAGTATTTT. It is translated as CASSRPGLAGYSTDTQYF.

Many counts were recorded for this clonotype. CDR3 in amino acids: CASRGQGFTGELFF. The CDR3 DNA sequence: TGTGCCAGTAGGGGACAGGGGTTCACCGGGGAGCTGTTTTTT. The chain carries TRBV19 and TRBJ2-2; 10 bases are a match to TRBD1. This CDR3 is built from 14 residues. With V trimmed by 6 bases and J by 4 bases, 2 bases remained unmatched. In germline, CDR1 is LNHDA, CDR2 SQIVND (reference sequence).

This clonotype was recorded at least ten times. As the CDR3 is not closed by the conserved phenylalanine or tryptophan, this likely results from a read error. This chain links TRBV3-1 with TRBJ2-3; 8 positions match TRBD2. The V gene end was trimmed by 0 bases and the J gene end by 5 bases; junction bases not matched to a gene: 13. This CDR3 has 18 amino acids. CDR1 and CDR2 (germline): LGHDT, YNNKEL (reference sequence). The CDR3 nucleotides are TGTGCCAGCAGCCAAGATCGAGGACGGGAGGGCCGGAAAGATACGCAGTATCTT. Translation gives CASSQDRGREGRKDTQYL.

This clonotype was recorded many times. The rearrangement links TRBV6-5 to TRBJ2-1, with a possible D match to TRBD1 (6 bases). V lost 6 bases and J lost 1, with 13 bases in between. CDR1 and CDR2 from the germline V gene are MNHEY and SVGAGI. The CDR3 runs to 15 residues. CDR3 bases: TGTGCCAGCAGGGACACAGGGTATTCCTACAATGAGCAGTTCTTC. Its translation: CASRDTGYSYNEQFF.

The table lists this clonotype with many counts. The chain is built from TRBV20-1 and TRBJ2-7; 7 nucleotides line up with TRBD2. V lost 1 base and J lost 2; bases outside the gene matches: 8. Looked up from germline, CDR1 is DFQATT and CDR2 is SNEGSKA (reference sequence). The CDR3 length is 15 residues. CDR3 residues: CSARGGGSSPYEQYF. The CDR3 DNA reads as TGCAGTGCTAGAGGGGGCGGGAGTTCCCCCTACGAGCAGTACTTC.

This clonotype was seen a few times. This rearrangement joins TRBV5-6 to TRBJ2-7; possibly TRBD1 for D (6 bases). Germline V gene lookup returns CDR1 SGHDT and CDR2 YYEEEE. The CDR3 consists of 14 residues. Trimming took 3 bases from V and 5 from J, leaving 15 bases between them. The CDR3 DNA sequence: TGTGCCAGCAGCTCGATACAGGGTCTCCACGAGCAGTACTTC. Translated: CASSSIQGLHEQYF.

This clonotype was seen many times. The CDR3 reads CASSPQVPSYNEQFF. The DNA of the CDR3 is TGCGCCAGCAGCCCCCAGGTCCCTTCCTACAATGAGCAGTTCTTC. This rearrangement joins TRBV5-1 to TRBJ2-1; D is undetermined. CDR1 and CDR2 from the germline V gene are SGHRS and YFSETQ. This CDR3 comprises 15 residues. The ends were cut back, 4 bases at V and 1 base at J, with 12 bases in the middle.

A word on this clonotype: A much larger clone lies a single base off, so this may be a read error. This chain links TRBV6-5 with TRBJ2-7; D gene unclear. The CDR3 sequence is 13 residues long. CDR1 and CDR2 from the germline V gene are MNHEY and SVGAGI. The CDR3 DNA reads TGTGCCAGAAGTTACACAGTCTCCTACGAGCAGTACTTC. It specifies CARSYTVSYEQYF.

In the case of this clonotype: At one boundary the junction diverges from the germline segment, which might be a read error. The rearrangement joins TRBV24-1 to TRBJ1-1, with 9 positions matching TRBD1. Looked up from germline, CDR1 is KGHDR and CDR2 is SFDVKD. There are 12 residues in the CDR3. CDR3 in DNA: TGTGCCACGGACAGGGGAGATATTGAAGCTCTCTTT. Translating gives CATDRGDIEALF.

This clonotype has a count of ten or more. The chain uses TRBV30 and TRBJ2-5; 11 bases align to TRBD2. The germline V gene has CDR1 GTSNPN and CDR2 SVGIG (reference sequence). The CDR3 has 15 amino acids. Germline trimming cut 2 bases from V and 3 bases from J; bases unmatched to any gene: 5. CDR3 DNA: TGTGCCTGGAGTAGGGGGACTAGCGGCGAAGAGACCCAGTACTTC. The encoded protein is CAWSRGTSGEETQYF.

This clonotype was seen ten or more times. This chain connects TRBV18 to TRBJ1-5; D uncertain. V lost 3 bases and J 4 bases, leaving 7 bases between the germline ends. This CDR3 is 13 amino acids long. CDR1 and CDR2 (germline): KGHSH, LQKENI. CDR3 nucleotide sequence: TGTGCCAGCTCACCGATCGAAAATCAGCCCCAGCATTTT. It encodes CASSPIENQPQHF.

This clonotype came up many times. V gene TRBV7-8 combines with J gene TRBJ2-1; TRBD1 agrees at 8 bases. Germline V gene lookup returns CDR1 SGHVS and CDR2 FQNEAQ. Germline trimming cut 7 bases from V and 6 bases from J; bases unmatched to any gene: 11. The CDR3 is 15 residues long. The CDR3 DNA follows: TGTGCCAGCAAACAACCGGGACAGGCCATCAATGAGCAGTTCTTC. As protein: CASKQPGQAINEQFF.

This clonotype was counted many times. This rearrangement joins TRBV6-1 to TRBJ2-1; D not resolved. V lost 5 bases and J lost 4, with 15 bases in between. CDR1 is MNHNS, CDR2 SASEGT, per germline. This CDR3 has 15 amino acids. The chain's CDR3 is CASSIFQAGYNEQFF. The CDR3 DNA reads as TGTGCCAGCAGTATCTTCCAGGCAGGATACAATGAGCAGTTCTTC.

With respect to this clonotype: A read error is possible here, since a much larger clone lies one base away. V gene TRBV12-3 or TRBV12-4 combines with J gene TRBJ1-3; TRBD1 might be the D (6 bases). The CDR3 sequence is 16 residues long. The CDR3 loop reads CASGLVGGSSGNTIYF. In DNA, the CDR3 is TGTGCCAGCGGTTTAGTCGGGGGCAGCTCTGGAAACACCATATATTTT.

This clonotype is judged medium-sized. The gene calls are TRBV30 and TRBJ1-2; D is undetermined. Trimming removed 1 base at V and 1 base at J, with 10 bases between. In germline, CDR1 is GTSNPN, CDR2 SVGIG (reference sequence). This CDR3 has 14 residues. The DNA of the CDR3 is TGTGCCTGGAGTGGCCCACCAAATAACTATGGCTACACCTTC. It yields the protein CAWSGPPNNYGYTF.

This clonotype was counted at least ten times. CDR3 sequence: CASSEAWGLASNTDTQYF. The CDR3 coding sequence is TGTGCCAGCAGCGAAGCTTGGGGACTAGCGAGTAACACAGATACGCAGTATTTT. V is TRBV11-2 and J is TRBJ2-3, with 10 bases matching TRBD2. V trimming: 5 bases; J trimming: 2 bases; junction bases outside the gene matches: 13. The CDR3 contains 18 residues. Germline V gives CDR1 SGHAT, CDR2 FQNNGV.

Many counts were recorded for this clonotype. The gene calls are TRBV12-3 or TRBV12-4 and TRBJ1-4; D is ambiguous. This CDR3 contains 15 residues. Trimming pared 4 bases from V and 5 bases from J, leaving 14 bases between. As DNA, the CDR3 is TGTGCCAGCAGTTCGACACTATCGGGGAATGAAAAACTGTTTTTT. Encoded protein: CASSSTLSGNEKLFF.

In regard to this clonotype: A far larger clone lies a single base away; this is likely a read error. The V and J genes are TRBV7-9 and TRBJ2-6, with a possible D match to TRBD2 (6 bases). CDR3 length: 17 amino acids. Germline assignment: CDR1 SEHNR and CDR2 FQNEAQ (reference sequence). CDR3 protein: CASTRAGRFSGASVLTF. CDR3 nucleotides: TGTGCCAGCACCCGAGCGGGCAGATTCTCTGGGGCCAGCGTCCTGACTTTC.

This clonotype is hyperexpanded by share. The chain recombines TRBV19 with TRBJ2-1; TRBD2 matches at 12 bases. Germline V gene lookup returns CDR1 LNHDA and CDR2 SQIVND (reference sequence). J gave up 1 base and V 8 bases, and 12 bases lay outside the gene matches. The CDR3 totals 18 residues. CDR3 sequence: CASAPLAGGLTSYNEQFF. DNA for the CDR3: TGTGCCAGTGCCCCACTAGCGGGAGGCCTCACATCCTACAATGAGCAGTTCTTC.

The table lists this clonotype with many counts. It may be a read error: a sequence one base away is much more abundant. The chain couples TRBV6-5 to TRBJ1-4, with 8 bases matching TRBD1. CDR1 is MNHEY, CDR2 SVGAGI, per germline. The CDR3 totals 14 residues. The CDR3 sequence is CASSKTGANEKRFF. CDR3 DNA: TGTGCCAGCAGTAAGACAGGGGCTAATGAAAAACGGTTTTTT.